The rows below give T cell receptor beta chains drawn from one sample of a study of Tregs in tolerant kidney transplant recipients. Produced via immunoSEQ multiplex PCR; TCRdb's table is partial and in-frame only. The repertoire holds 50,000 or so clones, with less than 95% as singletons. The specimen was Tregs from blood. The receptors were gathered from a human donor in good health. The CDR3 runs from the conserved cysteine through the conserved F or W. Only part of the rows carry a size: once, few, many, or a class if the clone is expanded.

v_gene,abundance,j_gene,CDR3aa
TRBV5-1,.,TRBJ1-1,CASSVGEVGTEAFF
TRBV6-6,.,TRBJ1-3,CASSYSMRGNTIYF
TRBV30,.,TRBJ1-1,CAWSGSRGVRTEAFF
TRBV10-3,.,TRBJ2-1,CAISVGGGSYNEQFF
TRBV10-3,.,TRBJ2-7,CAISESFLIGSSYEQYF
TRBV9,.,TRBJ2-3,CASSVDRDYRTTDTQYF
TRBV6-4,once,TRBJ2-4,CASSDGTGAGIQYF
TRBV6-1,.,TRBJ1-5,CASSLGLWNQPQHF
TRBV2,.,TRBJ2-1,CASSETSGSSEQFF
TRBV2,.,TRBJ2-5,CASSGTARETQYF
TRBV10-3,.,TRBJ2-2,CAISAGAGRDKSTGELFF
TRBV5-1,.,TRBJ1-2,CASSVEGSNYGYTF
TRBV5-1,.,TRBJ2-2,CASSQKRGELFF
TRBV6-1,.,TRBJ2-3,CASTGRGTDTQYF
TRBV29-1,.,TRBJ1-5,CSASSGGAGNQPQHF
TRBV9,.,TRBJ2-5,CASSATAGGRETQYF
TRBV4-1,.,TRBJ1-4,CASSHFRGDRATNEKLFF
TRBV11-2,once,TRBJ1-6,CASGDWGQGSSPLHF
TRBV7-2,.,TRBJ2-7,CASSLGDYYEQYF
TRBV6-5,.,TRBJ2-1,CASSSGTGNNEQFF
TRBV18,.,TRBJ2-4,CASSEQSSLAKNIQYF
TRBV5-1,.,TRBJ2-3,CASSVLPRGGDTDTQYF
TRBV18,.,TRBJ2-2,CASSPKNPTGGAGELFF